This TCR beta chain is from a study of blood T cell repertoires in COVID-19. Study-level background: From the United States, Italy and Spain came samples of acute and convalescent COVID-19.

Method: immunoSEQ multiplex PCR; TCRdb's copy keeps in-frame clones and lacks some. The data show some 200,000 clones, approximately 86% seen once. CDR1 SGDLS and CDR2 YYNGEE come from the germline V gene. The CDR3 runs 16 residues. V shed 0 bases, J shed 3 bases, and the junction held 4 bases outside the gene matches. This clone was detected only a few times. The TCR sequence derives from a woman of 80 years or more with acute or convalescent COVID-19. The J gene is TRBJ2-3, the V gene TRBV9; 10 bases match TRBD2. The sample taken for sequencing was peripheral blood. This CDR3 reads CASSVGSSGGTDTQYF. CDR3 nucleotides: TGTGCCAGCAGCGTAGGGTCTAGCGGGGGTACAGATACGCAGTATTTT.